What follows are 19 T cell receptor beta chains derived from one specimen sequenced in a study of blood T cell repertoires in COVID-19. TCRdb's copy holds only in-frame clones and misses some; the assay was immunoSEQ multiplex PCR. The sample includes roughly 100,000 clones, approximately 90% of them seen just once. The sequenced sample consisted of peripheral blood. These receptors all stem from a man in his fifties or sixties in a cohort sampled during active COVID-19.

CDR3: CASLGRGSYEQYF. The CDR3 DNA sequence: TGTGCCAGCCTAGGGCGGGGGAGCTACGAGCAGTACTTC. This chain joins TRBV7-2 and TRBJ2-7; 7 bases map to TRBD2. This CDR3 contains 13 residues. V lost 8 bases to trimming and J lost 3 bases; unmatched junction nucleotides: 7. The germline V gene has CDR1 SGHTA and CDR2 FQGNSA.

This clone was seen just once. The CDR3 sequence is CASSFKGQRGKQFF. CDR3 nucleotide sequence: TGTGCCAGCAGTTTTAAGGGGCAGCGGGGAAAGCAGTTCTTC. J is TRBJ2-1 and V is TRBV27, with 7 bases aligning to TRBD2. V lost 3 bases and J lost 11; bases outside the gene matches: 10. Germline-derived CDR1 and CDR2 are MNHEY and SMNVEV (reference sequence). The CDR3 is 14 amino acids.

The V call is TRBV7-2, the J call TRBJ1-2; 10 bases are shared with TRBD1. Germline V gene data show CDR1 as SGHTA and CDR2 as FQGNSA. CDR3 length: 14 amino acids. J gave up 2 bases and V 7 bases, and 4 bases lay outside the gene matches. The CDR3 DNA follows: TGTGCCAGCATCCCGACAGGGGGCAACTATGGCTACACCTTC. Translation: CASIPTGGNYGYTF.

The rearrangement uses TRBV6-5 and TRBJ1-6, with 7 bases matching TRBD1. V lost 6 bases, J lost 6 bases, and 8 bases stayed unmatched. The germline V gene has CDR1 MNHEY and CDR2 SVGAGI. The CDR3 sequence is 15 residues long. CDR3 sequence reads: CASRTRQGSNSPLHF. The CDR3 DNA reads TGTGCCAGCAGGACCAGACAGGGTAGTAATTCACCCCTCCACTTT.

This chain links TRBV7-2 with TRBJ1-5; possibly TRBD1 for D (5 bases). The CDR3 has 15 amino acids. Trimming left V 2 bases short and J 4 bases short, with 12 bases between. Germline values: CDR1 SGHTA, CDR2 FQGNSA. CDR3 sequence: CASSLSGAKNQPQHF. In DNA, the CDR3 is TGTGCCAGCAGCTTAAGTGGGGCGAAGAATCAGCCCCAGCATTTT. Together with reference TRBV7-2 and TRBJ1-5, the CDR3 gives the full variable domain: GAGVSQSPSNKVTEKGKDVELRCDPISGHTALYWYRQSLGQGLEFLIYFQGNSAPDKSGLPSDRFSAERTGGSVSTLTIQRTQQEDSAVYLCASSLSGAKNQPQHFGDGTRLSIL.

The rearrangement links TRBV3-1 (or the pseudogene TRBV3-2) to TRBJ1-2; D is unclear. This CDR3 region has 12 residues. CDR1 is LGHDT, CDR2 YNNKEL, per germline (reference sequence). V shed 0 bases and J shed 8 bases, with 7 bases lying between them. In DNA, the CDR3 is TGTGCCAGCAGCCAAGACGAGGCCGGCTACACCTTC. Protein product: CASSQDEAGYTF.

J is TRBJ1-5 and V is TRBV3-1 (or the pseudogene TRBV3-2); D is uncertain. CDR1 is LGHDT, CDR2 YNNKEL, per germline (reference sequence). The CDR3 is made up of 15 amino acids. The V end lost 1 base, the J end lost 0 bases, and 7 bases lay between the germline ends. The CDR3 coding sequence is TGTGCCAGCAGCCAAGTCCCAAATAGCAATCAGCCCCAGCATTTT. It translates to CASSQVPNSNQPQHF.

This clone occurred a few times. The J gene is TRBJ2-7, the V gene TRBV23-1; unclear D gene. TRBV23-1 is an open reading frame, and its role is uncertain. Trimming pared 3 bases from V and 5 bases from J, leaving 14 bases between. The CDR3 covers 14 residues. CDR3 coding DNA: TGCGCCAGCAGTCAGGGCGTGGTGGTTCACGAGCAGTACGTC. It codes for CASSQGVVVHEQYV.

The chain carries TRBV28 and TRBJ2-4, with TRBD2 as a possible D gene (6 bases). Germline V gene sequence: CDR1 MDHEN, CDR2 SYDVKM. Trimming removed 2 bases from V and 0 bases from J, with 20 bases in between. This CDR3 comprises 19 residues. CDR3 in amino acids: CASSLVAAPGLLAKNIQYF. In DNA form, the CDR3 reads TGTGCCAGCAGTTTAGTGGCCGCTCCGGGACTCCTAGCCAAAAACATTCAGTACTTC.

This clone has a single count. V usage is TRBV7-6 and J usage is TRBJ2-2, with D perhaps TRBD1 (7 bases). The V gene lost 2 bases and the J gene lost 6 bases, with 22 bases spanning the gap. The CDR3 covers 18 residues. Germline CDR1 reads SGHVS; CDR2 reads FNYEAQ. CDR3 loop: CASSLKGGTDLRAGELFF. CDR3 sequence (DNA): TGTGCCAGCAGCTTAAAAGGGGGGACAGACCTTCGTGCCGGGGAGCTGTTTTTT.

This clone was picked up one time. This chain joins TRBV2 and TRBJ1-6; D gene uncertain. This CDR3 is built from 12 residues. The V gene lost 6 bases and the J gene lost 7 bases, with 7 bases spanning the gap. Germline CDR1 and CDR2: SNHLY and FYNNEI. The CDR3 loop reads CASRVGNSPLHF. CDR3 DNA sequence: TGTGCCAGCAGGGTCGGGAATTCACCCCTCCACTTT.

This clone is a singleton in its sample. This chain uses TRBV18 with TRBJ2-1; D possibly corresponds to TRBD1 (6 bases). Germline-derived CDR1 and CDR2 are KGHSH and LQKENI. The CDR3 spans 17 residues. Trimming left V 0 bases short and J 0 bases short, with 12 bases between. CDR3 region: CASSPPSGTPSYNEQFF. In DNA, the CDR3 is TGTGCCAGCTCACCACCGTCGGGGACACCCTCCTACAATGAGCAGTTCTTC.

This chain links TRBV11-3 with TRBJ1-1; weak D call: TRBD1 (6 bases). Germline CDR1 reads SGHNT; CDR2 reads YENEEA. Trimming removed 1 base at V and 4 bases at J, with 10 bases between. The CDR3 totals 14 residues. The CDR3 spells CASSLVGGGTEAFF. CDR3 coding DNA: TGTGCCAGCAGCTTAGTAGGGGGGGGCACTGAAGCTTTCTTT.

The CDR3 loop is CASSLSSGGSYNEQFF. DNA of the CDR3: TGTGCCAGCAGCTTATCTAGCGGGGGCTCCTACAATGAGCAGTTCTTC. The chain is built from TRBV11-1 and TRBJ2-1; 10 bases are shared with TRBD2. The CDR3 has 16 residues. Germline V gene lookup returns CDR1 SGHAT and CDR2 FQDESV (reference sequence). The trim removed 2 bases at V and 0 bases at J, leaving 1 base unmatched.

The chain carries TRBV29-1 and TRBJ1-1; no clear D. The CDR3 sequence is 15 residues long. In germline, CDR1 is SQVTM, CDR2 ANQGSEA. V was clipped by 4 bases and J by 0 bases, with 15 bases between them. CDR3 coding DNA: TGCAGCGTTGTTACCTTTCGCGGGATGAACACTGAAGCTTTCTTT. Its translation is CSVVTFRGMNTEAFF.

The chain links TRBV5-4 to TRBJ2-3; 7 bases match TRBD2. This CDR3 region has 16 residues. Germline V lookup: CDR1 SGHNT, CDR2 YYREEE (reference sequence). The V segment lost 4 bases and the J segment 2 bases; nucleotides outside the gene matches: 10. The chain's CDR3 is CASSTGLGENTDTQYF. The CDR3 DNA reads as TGTGCCAGCAGCACTGGACTAGGGGAAAACACAGATACGCAGTATTTT.

This chain links TRBV5-6 with TRBJ2-5, with D perhaps TRBD2 (6 bases). CDR3 length equals 17 residues. The germline gives CDR1 SGHDT, CDR2 YYEEEE. V was cut by 6 bases and J by 5 bases, with 26 bases left in between. DNA for the CDR3: TGTGCCAGCACTCTCCTAAAGGCGGGACTGACCGCGGAGACCCAGTACTTC. Residues: CASTLLKAGLTAETQYF.

V usage is TRBV7-9 and J usage is TRBJ2-2; D uncertain. Trimming stripped 7 bases from V and 9 bases from J, with 15 bases between. Germline V gives CDR1 SEHNR, CDR2 FQNEAQ (reference sequence). The CDR3 is made up of 13 amino acids. The CDR3 is CASTGSSSRELFF. Written as DNA, the CDR3 is TGTGCCAGCACCGGTTCTAGTTCTCGGGAGCTGTTTTTT.

The gene calls are TRBV6-1 and TRBJ2-2; possibly TRBD2 for D (5 bases). Germline V gives CDR1 MNHNS, CDR2 SASEGT. The CDR3 consists of 16 residues. The V and J ends lost 4 bases and 4 bases respectively, with 16 bases between them. CDR3 amino acids: CASSGLIGRGTGELFF. In DNA form, the CDR3 reads TGTGCCAGCAGTGGACTGATTGGACGGGGCACCGGGGAGCTGTTTTTT.